These 3 T cell receptor beta chains came from one sample sequenced in a study of a mutant IDH1 vaccine in newly diagnosed glioma. No antigen has been assigned to these receptors. Time point here: week 23, last vaccination. Vaccinated patients received 300 ug of mutant IDH1 20-mer peptide per dose, with topical imiquimod. Libraries were prepared by immunoSEQ multiplex PCR; TCRdb keeps only in-frame clonotypes and omits some of them. The repertoire has some 31,000 clones, 75% to 90% of them found once; the top ten carry 7% to 10%. The sample consisted of PBMCs, taken from a glioma patient whose treatment included an IDH1 peptide vaccine. These receptors were obtained from a woman aged 18-30 years with glioma.

The V call is TRBV6-1, the J call TRBJ1-2; no definite D call. The V gene's germline CDR1 is MNHNS and CDR2 SASEGT. The V gene lost 2 bases and the J gene lost 8 bases, with 24 bases spanning the gap. This CDR3 comprises 17 residues. The CDR3 sequence: CASSEYDRYRPNGGYTF. CDR3 coding DNA: TGTGCCAGCAGTGAATATGATCGGTACAGACCGAACGGAGGCTACACCTTC.

A single count supports this clone. This sequence joins TRBV6-6 and TRBJ1-2; D is possibly TRBD1 (6 bases). This CDR3 comprises 11 residues. Trimming pared 7 bases from V and 7 bases from J, leaving 10 bases between. Germline lookup yields CDR1 MNHNY and CDR2 SVGAGI (reference sequence). The CDR3 nucleotides are TGTGCCAGCAAAACACAGGGTGGCTACACCTTC. It is translated as CASKTQGGYTF.

This clone has a handful of counts. This rearrangement joins TRBV2 to TRBJ1-5; a weak D match, TRBD1 (5 bases). Trimming took 8 bases from V and 2 from J, leaving 10 bases between them. Germline V CDR1 and CDR2: SNHLY, FYNNEI. The length of the CDR3 is 13 residues. The CDR3 DNA is TGTGCCAGCGGGGAACAGGGCAATCAGCCCCAGCATTTT. This codes for CASGEQGNQPQHF.